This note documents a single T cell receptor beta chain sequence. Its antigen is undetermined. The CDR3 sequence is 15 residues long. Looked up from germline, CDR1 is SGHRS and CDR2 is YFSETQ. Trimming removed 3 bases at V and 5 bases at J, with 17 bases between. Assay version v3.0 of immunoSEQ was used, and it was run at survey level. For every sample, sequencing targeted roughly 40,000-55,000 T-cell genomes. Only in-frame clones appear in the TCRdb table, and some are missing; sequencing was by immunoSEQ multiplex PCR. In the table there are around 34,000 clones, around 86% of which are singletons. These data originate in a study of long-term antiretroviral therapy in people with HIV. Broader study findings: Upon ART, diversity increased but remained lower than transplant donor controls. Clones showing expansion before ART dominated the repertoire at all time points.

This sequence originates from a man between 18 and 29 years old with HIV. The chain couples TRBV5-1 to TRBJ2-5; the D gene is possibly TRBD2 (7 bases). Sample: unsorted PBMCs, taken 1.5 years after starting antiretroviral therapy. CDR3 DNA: TGCGCCAGCAGCTCGTTACAGGGAGGGTCGGAGACCCAGTACTTC. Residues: CASSSLQGGSETQYF. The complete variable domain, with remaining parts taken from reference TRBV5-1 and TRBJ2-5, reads KAGVTQTPRYLIKTRGQQVTLSCSPISGHRSVSWYQQTPGQGLQFLFEYFSETQRNKGNFPGRFSGRQFSNSRSEMNVSTLELGDSALYLCASSSLQGGSETQYFGPGTRLLVL.